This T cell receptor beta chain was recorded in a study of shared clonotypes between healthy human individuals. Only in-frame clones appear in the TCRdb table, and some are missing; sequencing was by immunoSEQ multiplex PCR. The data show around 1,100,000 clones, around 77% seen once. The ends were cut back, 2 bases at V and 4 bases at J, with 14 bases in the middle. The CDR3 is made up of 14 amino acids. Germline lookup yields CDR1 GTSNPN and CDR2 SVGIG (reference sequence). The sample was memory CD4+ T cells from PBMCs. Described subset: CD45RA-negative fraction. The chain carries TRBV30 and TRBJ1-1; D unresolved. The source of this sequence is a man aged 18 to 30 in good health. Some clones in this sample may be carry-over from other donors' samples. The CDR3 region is CAWSPGFGSTEAFF. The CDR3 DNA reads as TGTGCCTGGAGTCCAGGTTTTGGTAGCACTGAAGCTTTCTTT.